These T cell receptor beta chains were read from a single sample in a study of control samples from healthy donors and cancer patients. Data came from immunoSEQ multiplex PCR; TCRdb stores just in-frame clones and leaves some out. The sample consists of about 12,000 clones, around 87% of them appearing once. The sample taken for sequencing was formalin-fixed, paraffin-embedded tissue. All receptors derive from a male donor with melanoma. CDR3s include the opening cysteine and the closing phenylalanine or tryptophan.

j_call,v_call,cdr3_aa
TRBJ1-1,TRBV18,CASSPPGSHTEAFF
TRBJ1-2,TRBV18,CASSPNLDRNYGYTF
TRBJ2-6,TRBV9,CASSAQTSGANVLTF
TRBJ2-2,TRBV10-1,CASSETGTTGELFF
TRBJ1-6,TRBV9,CASSGDLGDSPLHF
TRBJ2-2,TRBV7-8,CASSPNQIGGTNTGELFF
TRBJ2-7,TRBV4-1,CASSQASDRVTYEQYF
TRBJ2-7,TRBV20-1,CSARGAGEQYF
TRBJ1-3,TRBV2,CASRPGTGAGGNTIYF
TRBJ2-5,TRBV6-5,CASRGLTSGQETQYF
TRBJ1-2,TRBV6-5,CASSYSMRGLNYGYTF
TRBJ2-4,TRBV9,CAKLRPSLAKNIQYF
TRBJ2-3,TRBV7-2,CASSSRAGGTDTQYF
TRBJ1-2,TRBV6-5,CASFSGGGNYGYTF
TRBJ1-1,TRBV11-2,CASSQTPVINTESFF
TRBJ1-2,TRBV4-1,CASSQDYPGAYGYTF
TRBJ2-3,TRBV15,CATSRAPGDTQYF
TRBJ1-2,TRBV4-2,CASSQDYPPTDLLLGTF
TRBJ2-5,TRBV5-1,CASSSDGTGRETQYF
TRBJ1-6,TRBV4-2,CASSQESPDRGSPLHF
TRBJ1-2,TRBV6-5,CASRVLATNYGYTF
TRBJ1-5,TRBV10-3,CAISDTGGYNQPQHF
TRBJ2-1,TRBV7-4,CASSSSTGGGQFF
TRBJ2-3,TRBV24-1,CATARGLAGPTDTQYF
TRBJ2-1,TRBV5-1,CASSLGARNEQFF
TRBJ1-2,TRBV2,CARTDSSNYGYTF
TRBJ2-6,TRBV10-3,CAISERVLNSGANVLTF
TRBJ2-3,TRBV9,CASSVGTSGFNTDTQYF
TRBJ2-1,TRBV6-1,CASSEPYSVQPYNEQFF
TRBJ2-7,TRBV29-1,CSVVGTAPYEQYF
TRBJ1-2,TRBV11-3,CASSLRPGTGRLYGYTF
TRBJ2-2,TRBV7-3,CASESGTGELFF
TRBJ2-7,TRBV10-1,CASPLREDAYF
TRBJ2-7,TRBV9,CASTVGDRPYEQYF
TRBJ1-5,TRBV27,CASSLSWGSSYQPQHF
TRBJ1-4,TRBV7-9,CASSSGGKEKLFF
TRBJ2-6,TRBV19,CASSPGSGSTGANVLTF
TRBJ1-1,TRBV30,CAPHTEEAFF
TRBJ1-2,TRBV30,CASPGPDGYTF
TRBJ1-3,TRBV5-1,CASSLEARGKYTIYF
TRBJ1-2,TRBV4-2,CASSQDRQTGNYGYTF